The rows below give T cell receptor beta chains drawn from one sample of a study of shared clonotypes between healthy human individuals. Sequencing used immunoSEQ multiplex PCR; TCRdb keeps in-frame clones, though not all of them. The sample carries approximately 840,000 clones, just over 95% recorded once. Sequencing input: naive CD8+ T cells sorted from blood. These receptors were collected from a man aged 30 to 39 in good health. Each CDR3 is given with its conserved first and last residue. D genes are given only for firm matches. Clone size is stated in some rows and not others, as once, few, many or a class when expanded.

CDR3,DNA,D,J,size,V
CASSLSGTGELFF,TGTGCCAGCAGTTTATCGGGAACCGGGGAGCTGTTTTTT,.,TRBJ2-2,.,TRBV27
CASSGSGSKTGELFF,TGTGCCAGCAGTGGGAGCGGGAGCAAAACCGGGGAGCTGTTTTTT,TRBD2,TRBJ2-2,.,TRBV2
CSVVRTGDLDEQYF,TGCAGCGTGGTTAGGACAGGGGATTTGGACGAGCAGTACTTC,TRBD1,TRBJ2-7,.,TRBV29-1
CASSFGDSENIQYF,TGTGCCAGCAGTTTTGGGGACTCGGAAAACATTCAGTACTTC,.,TRBJ2-4,once,TRBV27
CASSLAGGPYEQYF,TGTGCCAGCAGCTTAGCGGGAGGGCCCTACGAGCAGTACTTC,TRBD2,TRBJ2-7,once,TRBV7-8
CSVPGRGRGTGELFF,TGCAGCGTCCCCGGTCGCGGGCGTGGCACCGGGGAGCTGTTTTTT,.,TRBJ2-2,once,TRBV29-1
CASSLATGSYGYTF,TGCGCCAGCAGCTTGGCGACGGGGAGTTATGGCTACACCTTC,.,TRBJ1-2,.,TRBV5-1
CAISTRDRGLAGELFF,TGTGCCATCAGCACACGGGACAGGGGACTCGCCGGGGAGCTGTTTTTT,TRBD1,TRBJ2-2,.,TRBV10-3
CASSLGGTGAETQYF,TGTGCCAGCAGTTTAGGCGGGACCGGGGCAGAGACCCAGTACTTC,.,TRBJ2-5,.,TRBV27
CASSQEPSGRAYEQYF,TGCGCCAGCAGCCAAGAGCCTAGCGGGAGGGCCTACGAGCAGTACTTC,TRBD2,TRBJ2-7,.,TRBV4-3
CASSPGLNEQYF,TGTGCCAGCTCACCCGGACTGAACGAGCAGTACTTC,.,TRBJ2-7,.,TRBV18
CASSLVGGEAYEQYF,TGTGCCAGCAGCTTAGTGGGGGGAGAGGCCTACGAGCAGTACTTC,.,TRBJ2-7,.,TRBV7-9
CASSVAGNEAFF,TGTGCCAGCAGCGTAGCAGGGAATGAAGCTTTCTTT,.,TRBJ1-1,.,TRBV9
CASSLNQDPYSYNEQFF,TGTGCCAGCAGTTTAAACCAGGACCCTTACTCCTACAATGAGCAGTTCTTC,.,TRBJ2-1,.,TRBV27
CASLGRDRDTDTQYF,TGTGCCAGCTTGGGCCGGGACAGGGACACAGATACGCAGTATTTT,TRBD1,TRBJ2-3,.,TRBV28
CASSDNRNYGYTF,TGTGCCAGCAGTGATAACAGGAATTATGGCTACACCTTC,.,TRBJ1-2,.,TRBV25-1
CASSSTPAGLYGYTF,TGTGCCAGCAGTTCCACCCCGGCAGGGCTGTATGGCTACACCTTC,.,TRBJ1-2,.,TRBV27
CAISEASGTHNEQFF,TGTGCCATCAGTGAGGCGTCGGGGACTCACAATGAGCAGTTCTTC,.,TRBJ2-1,.,TRBV10-3
CASSQSFQGGGHSNQPQHF,TGCGCCAGCAGCCAAAGCTTCCAAGGCGGGGGCCATAGCAATCAGCCCCAGCATTTT,.,TRBJ1-5,.,TRBV4-1
CASSVDKGSYEQYF,TGTGCCAGCAGCGTAGACAAAGGATCCTACGAGCAGTACTTC,.,TRBJ2-7,.,TRBV9
CASSGTSDEQYF,TGTGCCAGCAGCGGAACTAGCGACGAGCAGTACTTC,TRBD2,TRBJ2-7,.,TRBV9
CASSPIRVRSWEQYF,TGTGCCAGCAGCCCGATCAGGGTCCGAAGCTGGGAGCAGTACTTC,.,TRBJ2-7,.,TRBV7-8
CASSIATGGYGYTF,TGTGCCAGTAGTATCGCAACAGGGGGCTATGGCTACACCTTC,TRBD1,TRBJ1-2,once,TRBV19
CASRNNPGQQNNEQFF,TGTGCCAGCAGAAATAATCCGGGACAACAGAACAATGAGCAGTTCTTC,.,TRBJ2-1,.,TRBV7-2
CASSSRLAASYNEQFF,TGTGCCAGCAGCTCAAGACTAGCGGCCTCCTACAATGAGCAGTTCTTC,TRBD2,TRBJ2-1,.,TRBV7-9
CASSFGLAGYNEQFF,TGTGCCAGCAGCTTCGGACTAGCGGGGTACAATGAGCAGTTCTTC,TRBD2,TRBJ2-1,.,TRBV5-8
CASNGGNSYNEQFF,TGCGCCAGCAACGGTGGCAACTCCTACAATGAGCAGTTCTTC,.,TRBJ2-1,.,TRBV5-1
CASSLSKDSFWLFF,TGTGCCAGCAGCTTATCGAAAGATTCCTTTTGGCTGTTTTTT,.,TRBJ2-2,.,TRBV7-9
CASSIDTGTYEQYF,TGTGCCAGTAGTATAGATACGGGCACCTACGAGCAGTACTTC,.,TRBJ2-7,.,TRBV19
CASSPPQGSISYEQYF,TGTGCCAGCAGTCCCCCCCAGGGTAGCATCTCCTACGAGCAGTACTTC,.,TRBJ2-7,.,TRBV27
CAWRIAGGYEQYF,TGTGCCTGGAGGATAGCGGGGGGATACGAGCAGTACTTC,TRBD2,TRBJ2-7,.,TRBV30
CASSPQVATNEKLFF,TGTGCCAGCAGCCCCCAGGTTGCAACTAATGAAAAACTGTTTTTT,.,TRBJ1-4,once,TRBV9
CASSLGTSGDTQYF,TGTGCCAGCAGCCTCGGGACTAGCGGTGATACGCAGTATTTT,TRBD2,TRBJ2-3,.,TRBV7-2
CASRGTGGFGETQYF,TGTGCCAGCAGGGGGACAGGGGGCTTTGGGGAGACCCAGTACTTC,TRBD1,TRBJ2-5,.,TRBV27
CASSPPPPSYQYF,TGTGCCAGCAGCCCCCCCCCACCTTCGTACCAGTACTTC,.,TRBJ2-7,.,TRBV7-8
CASSPRTGSEQYF,TGTGCCAGCAGCCCGAGGACCGGAAGCGAGCAGTACTTC,.,TRBJ2-7,once,TRBV7-9
CAWRPTASSYEQYF,TGTGCCTGGAGGCCCACAGCTAGCTCCTACGAGCAGTACTTC,.,TRBJ2-7,.,TRBV30
CASSFLSGNTEAFF,TGTGCCAGCAGTTTCCTCAGTGGGAACACTGAAGCTTTCTTT,.,TRBJ1-1,.,TRBV28
CASGSTPGGYTF,TGTGCTAGTGGGTCCACGCCGGGGGGCTACACCTTC,.,TRBJ1-2,.,TRBV12-5
CASSEQGSSYEQYF,TGTGCCAGCAGTGAACAGGGGAGCTCCTACGAGCAGTACTTC,.,TRBJ2-7,.,TRBV6-1
CASSDSGTPYEQYF,TGTGCCAGCAGCGATTCCGGGACCCCCTACGAGCAGTACTTC,.,TRBJ2-7,.,TRBV28
CASSEARTGRYEQYF,TGTGCCAGCAGCGAGGCGAGGACAGGGAGATACGAGCAGTACTTC,TRBD1,TRBJ2-7,.,TRBV6-1
CASSGRSGLPYEQYF,TGTGCCAGCTCAGGAAGATCAGGACTTCCGTACGAGCAGTACTTC,.,TRBJ2-7,.,TRBV18
CASSLEFAGGLYEQYF,TGTGCCAGCAGCTTAGAGTTTGCAGGGGGTTTATACGAGCAGTACTTC,TRBD1,TRBJ2-7,.,TRBV11-2
CASSKARRSRENYGYTF,TGTGCCAGCAGCAAAGCCCGACGGTCCAGGGAGAACTATGGCTACACCTTC,.,TRBJ1-2,.,TRBV21-1